One and the same sample provided the 10 T cell receptor beta chains below, sequenced in a study of neurological immune-mediated disorders. TCRdb itself ran the 5' RACE reads through MiXCR, one entry per CDR3 protein. The sample gives about 65,000 distinct CDR3 sequences, about 4% of which show up once; roughly 2.7% is in the top ten. Material: PBMCs. These receptors all come from a man aged 50-59 years with multiple sclerosis.

The table lists this clonotype with many counts. The rearrangement uses TRBV10-3 and TRBJ2-7, with 7 bases identical to TRBD1. The germline gives CDR1 ENHRY, CDR2 SYGVKD. V lost 0 bases, J lost 3 bases, and 8 bases stayed unmatched. This CDR3 is 16 amino acids long. As DNA, the CDR3 is TGTGCCATCAGTGAGTCGGTCGGGACAGATTTCTACGAGCAGTACTTC. It translates to CAISESVGTDFYEQYF.

This clonotype was recorded at least ten times. V and J are TRBV20-1 and TRBJ1-2; D ambiguous. This CDR3 contains 13 residues. CDR1 is DFQATT, CDR2 SNEGSKA, per germline (reference sequence). V lost 3 bases and J 1 base, leaving 9 bases between the germline ends. CDR3: CSASGLSNYGYTF. In DNA, the CDR3 is TGCAGTGCTAGTGGACTCAGTAACTATGGCTACACCTTC.

This clonotype was seen many times. The chain uses TRBV12-3 or TRBV12-4 and TRBJ2-1; 9 bases map to TRBD1. The junction had 3 bases not matched to a gene; V was cut back by 6 bases and J by 0 bases. The CDR3 has 15 amino acids. This CDR3 reads CASSTDRGSYNEQFF. CDR3 coding DNA: TGTGCCAGCAGCACGGACAGGGGCTCCTACAATGAGCAGTTCTTC.

This clonotype was found many times. This chain links TRBV20-1 with TRBJ2-5, with 7 positions matching TRBD1. V lost 6 bases and J lost 3; bases outside the gene matches: 4. The length of the CDR3 is 12 residues. In germline, CDR1 is DFQATT, CDR2 SNEGSKA (reference sequence). CDR3 nucleotide sequence: TGCAGTGCAAGGGGGCCCAAAGAGACCCAGTACTTC. Protein: CSARGPKETQYF.

The rearrangement links TRBV18 to TRBJ1-5, with D possibly TRBD1 on 6 matching bases. The germline V gene encodes CDR1 KGHSH and CDR2 LQKENI. V was shortened by 2 bases and J by 0 bases, with 11 bases between the two germline ends. This CDR3 spans 16 amino acids. This CDR3 is CASSPVGGLSNQPQHF. The CDR3 DNA reads TGTGCCAGCTCACCAGTGGGGGGCCTTAGCAATCAGCCCCAGCATTTT.

This clonotype was found many times. The V and J genes are TRBV7-9 and TRBJ1-4; D is unclear. V lost 0 bases and J lost 10, with 9 bases in between. CDR3 length: 13 amino acids. The germline V gene has CDR1 SEHNR and CDR2 FQNEAQ (reference sequence). The CDR3 DNA is TGTGCCAGCAGCTTAGCAGGGCCCGCAAAACTGTTTTTT. The encoded protein is CASSLAGPAKLFF.

This clonotype was recorded at least ten times. V usage is TRBV12-3 or TRBV12-4 and J usage is TRBJ1-2, with D possibly matching TRBD1 (6 bases). Trimming pared 6 bases from V and 4 bases from J, leaving 21 bases between. CDR3 size: 16 residues. CDR3 sequence: CASSLSGGAGSYGYTF. In DNA form, the CDR3 reads TGTGCCAGCAGCCTTTCCGGGGGCGCGGGGTCCTATGGCTACACCTTC.

This chain connects TRBV5-1 to TRBJ1-2, with D uncertain. With 4 bases removed from V and 6 bases from J, the gap between germline ends came to 13 bases. The CDR3 is 13 residues long. Germline V gene data show CDR1 as SGHRS and CDR2 as YFSETQ. The CDR3 protein is CASSPIKGDGYTF. DNA for the CDR3: TGCGCCAGCAGCCCCATAAAGGGAGATGGCTACACCTTC.

This clonotype showed up many times. This chain joins TRBV5-1 and TRBJ1-1, with a possible D match to TRBD1 (6 bases). V shed 1 base and J shed 1 base, with 17 bases lying between them. The CDR3 spans 17 residues. Per the germline V gene, CDR1 is SGHRS and CDR2 is YFSETQ. CDR3 amino acids: CASSLTILQGRNTEAFF. As DNA, the CDR3 is TGCGCCAGCAGCTTGACCATACTACAGGGTAGGAACACTGAAGCTTTCTTT.

This clonotype has ten or more counts. The J gene is TRBJ1-3, the V gene TRBV4-1; D is unresolved. CDR1 and CDR2 (germline): MGHRA, YSYEKL. This CDR3 has 18 residues. V was pared by 0 bases and J by 0 bases, with 15 bases between. CDR3 in amino acids: CASSQESSGTRSGNTIYF. The CDR3 bases are TGCGCCAGCAGCCAAGAGTCTTCGGGCACCCGCTCTGGAAACACCATATATTTT.